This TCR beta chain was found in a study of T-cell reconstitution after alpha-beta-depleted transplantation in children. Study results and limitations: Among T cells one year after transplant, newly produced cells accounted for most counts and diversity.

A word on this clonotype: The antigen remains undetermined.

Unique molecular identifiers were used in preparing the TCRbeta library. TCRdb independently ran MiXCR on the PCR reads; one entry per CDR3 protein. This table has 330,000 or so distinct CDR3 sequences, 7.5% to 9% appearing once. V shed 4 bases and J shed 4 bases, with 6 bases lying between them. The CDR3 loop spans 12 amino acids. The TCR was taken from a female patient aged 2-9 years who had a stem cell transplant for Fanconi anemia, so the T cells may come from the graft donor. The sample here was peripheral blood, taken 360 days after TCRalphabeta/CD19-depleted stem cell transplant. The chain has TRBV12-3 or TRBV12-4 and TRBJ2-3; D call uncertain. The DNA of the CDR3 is TGTGCCAGCAGTTGGGAAGCAGATACGCAGTATTTT. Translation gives CASSWEADTQYF.